This paragraph reports one T cell receptor (beta chain). The data were obtained in a study of blood T cell repertoires in COVID-19. Whole-study context: Italy, Spain and the United States were the sources of the convalescent and acute COVID-19 samples.

Assay used: immunoSEQ multiplex PCR; TCRdb lists only in-frame clones, some missing. Here the sample spans hundreds of thousands of clones, around 86% being singletons. The germline V gene encodes CDR1 KGHSH and CDR2 LQKENI. The CDR3 has 15 residues. J lost 4 bases, V lost 0 bases, and 4 bases had no gene match. The specimen sequenced was peripheral blood. The chain couples TRBV18 to TRBJ1-2; 8 nucleotides align to TRBD1. The receptor was isolated from a woman in her twenties or thirties with active or convalescent COVID-19. This CDR3 reads CASSPPTGATYGYTF. As DNA, the CDR3 is TGTGCCAGCTCACCACCGACAGGGGCGACCTATGGCTACACCTTC.